The 19 T cell receptor beta chains listed next were all sequenced from one sample in a study of CD8 T cells in ankylosing spondylitis. The study's findings and limits: Blood from ankylosing spondylitis patients appeared to carry a characteristic eight-variant TCR beta motif.

TCRdb independently ran MiXCR on the 5' RACE reads; one entry per CDR3 protein. This sample has about 400,000 distinct CDR3 sequences, with more than 20% found just once. These receptors' antigens are unknown. The sample taken for sequencing was blood, either unsorted or a sorted T cell fraction (not recorded which). All receptors derive from a male donor with ankylosing spondylitis.

This clonotype occurred a few times. A junction boundary mismatches the germline segment, possibly from a read error. The chain is built from TRBV28 and TRBJ1-1; 7 nucleotides agree with TRBD1. Germline values: CDR1 MDHEN, CDR2 SYDVKM. The CDR3 has 14 amino acids. CDR3 residues: CASSLSDRPTEAFF. The CDR3 DNA follows: TGTGCCAGCAGCTTATCGGACAGGCCCACTGAAGCTTTCTTT.

This clonotype was picked up a small number of times. The chain is built from TRBV11-3 and TRBJ2-2; D may correspond to TRBD1 or TRBD2 (5 bases each). Germline assignment: CDR1 SGHNT and CDR2 YENEEA. CDR3 length: 15 residues. Trimming removed 5 bases at V and 6 bases at J, with 16 bases between. CDR3 residues: CASSATGLPAGELFF. The CDR3 region has the DNA TGTGCCAGCAGCGCAACAGGACTTCCCGCCGGGGAGCTGTTTTTT.

There are many counts of this clonotype. The chain recombines TRBV5-1 with TRBJ2-1, with a possible D match to TRBD2 (6 bases). CDR1 and CDR2 (germline): SGHRS, YFSETQ. This CDR3 comprises 15 residues. Trimming shortened V by 4 bases and J by 1 base, and 12 bases separated the two germline ends. CDR3 DNA sequence: TGCGCCAGCAGCACCGACAGCGGGTCCTACAATGAGCAGTTCTTC. Its translation is CASSTDSGSYNEQFF.

This clonotype was observed at least ten times. The chain couples TRBV20-1 to TRBJ2-1, with 8 bases that match TRBD2. CDR1 DFQATT and CDR2 SNEGSKA come from the germline V gene (reference sequence). The J segment lost 6 bases and the V segment lost 0 bases, leaving 4 bases of the junction unmatched. The CDR3 consists of 14 residues. The CDR3: CSARDQGLANEQFF. The CDR3 coding sequence is TGCAGTGCTAGAGACCAAGGACTAGCCAATGAGCAGTTCTTC.

This clonotype appeared a few times. The rearrangement uses TRBV19 and TRBJ1-1; no clear D. The CDR3 consists of 15 residues. CDR1 and CDR2 (germline): LNHDA, SQIVND (reference sequence). Between the trimmed V and J ends, which lost 4 bases and 3 bases, there was a span of 15 bases. CDR3 amino acids: CASSSRDTEYTEAFF. The CDR3 DNA sequence: TGTGCCAGTAGTAGCCGAGACACCGAATACACTGAAGCTTTCTTT. Variable domain in full (rest from reference TRBV19 and TRBJ1-1): DGGITQSPKYLFRKEGQNVTLSCEQNLNHDAMYWYRQDPGQGLRLIYYSQIVNDFQKGDIAEGYSVSREKKESFPLTVTSAQKNPTAFYLCASSSRDTEYTEAFFGQGTRLTVV.

The CDR3 here is CSARSGGNQPQHF. The CDR3 DNA is TGCAGTGCCCGATCCGGGGGAAATCAGCCCCAGCATTTT. The rearrangement links TRBV20-1 to TRBJ1-5, with D perhaps TRBD1 (5 bases). Germline V gene data show CDR1 as DFQATT and CDR2 as SNEGSKA (reference sequence). There are 13 residues in the CDR3. V lost 6 bases to trimming and J lost 4 bases, with 13 bases between them.

The chain recombines TRBV11-2 with TRBJ2-2, with 11 bases fitting TRBD1. Germline V CDR1 and CDR2: SGHAT, FQNNGV. The CDR3 spans 16 residues. The V segment lost 2 bases and the J segment 3 bases; nucleotides outside the gene matches: 2. CDR3 bases: TGTGCCAGCAGCTTAAGGACAGGGGGCCACACCGGGGAGCTGTTTTTT. This codes for CASSLRTGGHTGELFF.

The chain has TRBV10-3 and TRBJ1-6, with D perhaps TRBD1 (5 bases). The ends were cut back, 10 bases at V and 6 bases at J, with 10 bases in the middle. The CDR3 is 12 amino acids. In germline, CDR1 is ENHRY, CDR2 SYGVKD. DNA for the CDR3: TGTGCCACACGTGGGGGTAATTCACCCCTCCACTTT. Its translation is CATRGGNSPLHF.

This chain connects TRBV5-1 to TRBJ2-1, with D maybe TRBD2 (5 bases). CDR1 is SGHRS, CDR2 YFSETQ, per germline. The CDR3 covers 14 residues. V lost 0 bases and J 7 bases, leaving 11 bases between the germline ends. CDR3 region: CASSLVIGGNEQFF. CDR3 bases: TGCGCCAGCAGCTTGGTAATAGGCGGGAATGAGCAGTTCTTC.

The J gene is TRBJ2-1, the V gene TRBV9, with 11 nucleotides matching TRBD2. The CDR3 consists of 18 residues. Germline lookup yields CDR1 SGDLS and CDR2 YYNGEE. J gave up 8 bases and V 0 bases, and 13 bases lay outside the gene matches. CDR3 sequence reads: CASSVELAGAPGSDEQFF. The CDR3 DNA reads as TGTGCCAGCAGCGTAGAACTAGCGGGAGCTCCGGGGAGCGATGAGCAGTTCTTC.

The rearrangement uses TRBV6-1 and TRBJ1-6; 7 positions agree with TRBD1. In germline, CDR1 is MNHNS, CDR2 SASEGT. The CDR3 consists of 13 residues. V shed 11 bases and J 6 bases; nucleotides not matched to a gene: 7. As DNA, the CDR3 is TGTGCCGGGGGAAAGGGGGCTAATTCACCCCTCCACTTT. It translates to CAGGKGANSPLHF.

The rearrangement joins TRBV28 to TRBJ2-3, with TRBD1 matching over 7 bases. The CDR3 consists of 14 residues. Germline V gives CDR1 MDHEN, CDR2 SYDVKM. V gave up 5 bases and J gave up 3 bases; unmatched junction bases: 5. The CDR3 sequence is CASSAPTGTDTQYF. The CDR3 nucleotides are TGTGCCAGCAGTGCTCCGACAGGGACAGATACGCAGTATTTT.

The sample holds a few counts of this clonotype. CDR3 in DNA: TGTGCCAGCAGTTTCGGACTAGCGGGCGAGCAGTACTTC. Amino acid sequence: CASSFGLAGEQYF. The J gene is TRBJ2-7, the V gene TRBV28, with TRBD2 matching over 11 bases. The germline V gene encodes CDR1 MDHEN and CDR2 SYDVKM. The ends lost 3 bases at V and 6 bases at J; junction bases unmatched: 1. This CDR3 contains 13 residues.

The V call is TRBV20-1, the J call TRBJ2-3; TRBD2 agrees at 11 bases. Germline-derived CDR1 and CDR2 are DFQATT and SNEGSKA (reference sequence). Trimming cost V 6 bases and J 3 bases; bases outside gene matches: 14. This CDR3 spans 17 amino acids. Here the CDR3 reads CSADTALAGVLTDTQYF. The CDR3, as DNA: TGCAGTGCCGACACGGCACTAGCGGGAGTTTTGACAGATACGCAGTATTTT.

There are a few counts of this clonotype. V usage is TRBV7-2 and J usage is TRBJ2-3, with D possibly being TRBD1 (6 bases). The CDR3 spans 14 residues. V gave up 5 bases and J gave up 2 bases, with 11 bases separating them. Per the germline V gene, CDR1 is SGHTA and CDR2 is FQGNSA. The DNA of the CDR3 is TGTGCCAGCAGCATACAGGGCCCCACAGATACGCAGTATTTT. Translation gives CASSIQGPTDTQYF.

This clonotype was recorded a few times. V and J are TRBV18 and TRBJ2-7; D is undetermined. Germline V CDR1 and CDR2: KGHSH, LQKENI. The length of the CDR3 is 14 residues. V was clipped by 2 bases and J by 4 bases, with 12 bases between them. The CDR3 bases are TGTGCCAGCTCACCATCTCGTTCTAGGTACGAGCAGTACTTC. As protein: CASSPSRSRYEQYF. Variable domain in full (rest from reference TRBV18 and TRBJ2-7): NAGVMQNPRHLVRRRGQEARLRCSPMKGHSHVYWYRQLPEEGLKFMVYLQKENIIDESGMPKERFSAEFPKEGPSILRIQQVVRGDSAAYFCASSPSRSRYEQYFGPGTRLTVT.

The table lists this clonotype with many counts. The rearrangement links TRBV12-3 or TRBV12-4 to TRBJ1-6, with D possibly TRBD1 on 5 matching bases. Between the trimmed V and J ends, which lost 4 bases and 16 bases, there was a span of 17 bases. The CDR3 totals 13 residues. CDR3 sequence: CASSWTPKELLHF. DNA of the CDR3: TGTGCCAGCAGTTGGACACCGAAGGAGCTTCTCCACTTT.

There are a few counts of this clonotype. The chain uses TRBV29-1 and TRBJ1-2; D is ambiguous. Germline CDR1 and CDR2: SQVTM and ANQGSEA. This CDR3 region has 12 residues. As DNA, the CDR3 is TGCAGAGATATATGCTGGGACTATGGCTACACCTTC. Protein product: CRDICWDYGYTF.

This clonotype was seen a handful of times. J is TRBJ1-5 and V is TRBV6-1; the D gene is possibly TRBD1 (6 bases). This CDR3 spans 13 amino acids. Trimming took 6 bases from V and 7 from J, leaving 13 bases between them. Germline assignment: CDR1 MNHNS and CDR2 SASEGT. The DNA for the CDR3 is TGTGCCAGCAGAGCCCTACAGGGACAGCCCCAGCATTTT. Translation gives CASRALQGQPQHF.